This TCR beta chain comes out of a study of blood T cells in healthy people across ages. Study-level findings and limits: In older individuals, TCR beta diversity per million T cells was lower, falling roughly linearly with age.

Alongside a J-beta primer mix, a sample-barcoded 5' primer served in a second PCR lasting about 7 to 11 cycles. One entry per CDR3 protein results from TCRdb running MiXCR on the 5' RACE reads. The sample has approximately 730,000 distinct CDR3 sequences, 35% to 45% seen once. This clonotype appeared a few times. What it binds is not known. The TCR originated in a woman aged 55-69 years in good health. Sequenced: blood.

The chain's CDR3 is CASSPPTVGFGTDTQYF. The CDR3 nucleotides are TGTGCCAGCTCACCACCAACTGTGGGTTTCGGCACAGATACGCAGTATTTT. This chain uses TRBV18 with TRBJ2-3; D ambiguous. The CDR3 length is 17 residues. Per the germline V gene, CDR1 is KGHSH and CDR2 is LQKENI. V was trimmed by 0 bases and J by 1 base, leaving 14 bases between them.